The 8 T cell receptor beta chains below were found in one sample sequenced in a study of blood T cell repertoires in COVID-19. TCRdb's table, derived via immunoSEQ multiplex PCR, lists solely in-frame clones and lacks some. The profile shows more than 95,000 clones, around 87% of them singletons. The sample was peripheral blood. The source is a human donor in a cohort sampled during active COVID-19.

The table lists this clone with a count of one. The rearrangement joins TRBV19 to TRBJ2-3; D is ambiguous. CDR1 is LNHDA and CDR2 is SQIVND in the germline V gene (reference sequence). The germline V and J ends were trimmed by 4 bases and 2 bases, with 19 bases remaining between them. This CDR3 is built from 17 residues. The CDR3 protein is CASSRANTRRLTDTQYF. CDR3 nucleotides: TGTGCCAGTAGTAGGGCGAATACTCGCCGCCTCACAGATACGCAGTATTTT.

This chain joins TRBV3-1 (or the pseudogene TRBV3-2) and TRBJ2-7; 8 bases align to TRBD1. Trimming at V came to 4 bases and at J to 0 bases, leaving 2 bases not matched to a gene. This CDR3 is 14 amino acids long. Germline lookup yields CDR1 LGHDT and CDR2 YNNKEL (reference sequence). The CDR3: CASSRTGSSYEQYF. The CDR3 DNA reads TGTGCCAGCAGCCGGACAGGGAGCTCCTACGAGCAGTACTTC.

This clone turned up a few times. This chain uses TRBV11-3 with TRBJ2-3, with TRBD2 matching over 9 bases. The CDR3 sequence is 14 residues long. Germline V gene sequence: CDR1 SGHNT, CDR2 YENEEA. The junction had 3 bases not matched to a gene; V was cut back by 6 bases and J by 2 bases. Here the CDR3 DNA reads TGTGCCAGCAGTCTAGCGGGAACCACAGATACGCAGTATTTT. Protein sequence: CASSLAGTTDTQYF.

The V gene is TRBV5-1, the J gene TRBJ2-7; tentative D call: TRBD1 (5 bases). With 0 bases removed from V and 3 bases from J, the gap between germline ends came to 13 bases. CDR3 size: 15 residues. The germline V gene encodes CDR1 SGHRS and CDR2 YFSETQ. The CDR3 here is CASSLAARAFYEQYF. The CDR3 region has the DNA TGCGCCAGCAGCTTGGCGGCCAGGGCTTTCTACGAGCAGTACTTC.

The chain employs TRBV7-2 and TRBJ2-7; D is unclear. The V end lost 5 bases, the J end lost 2 bases, and 13 bases lay between the germline ends. This CDR3 has 14 amino acids. Per the germline V gene, CDR1 is SGHTA and CDR2 is FQGNSA. In nucleotides, the CDR3 is TGTGCCAGCAGCCTGCCATCGGGTGCCTACGAGCAGTACTTC. It translates to CASSLPSGAYEQYF.

The chain couples TRBV7-2 to TRBJ2-2; D may be TRBD1 (6 bases). Germline-derived CDR1 and CDR2 are SGHTA and FQGNSA. There are 15 residues in the CDR3. Deletions cut 0 bases from V and 5 bases from J, with 10 bases between. The CDR3 nucleotides are TGTGCCAGCAGCTTAGCCACAGGGCGGACCGGGGAGCTGTTTTTT. This gives the protein CASSLATGRTGELFF.

The chain carries TRBV27 and TRBJ2-7; D is perhaps TRBD2 (6 bases). Germline CDR1 reads MNHEY; CDR2 reads SMNVEV (reference sequence). V gave up 4 bases and J gave up 3 bases, with 16 bases separating them. This CDR3 has 15 amino acids. The CDR3 DNA reads TGTGCCAGCAGTTCCCCGGCGAGTAGCGGCTACGAGCAGTACTTC. It encodes CASSSPASSGYEQYF.

This chain uses TRBV30 with TRBJ1-1; D is unclear. V lost 5 bases and J 5 bases, leaving 15 bases between the germline ends. This CDR3 has 13 residues. CDR1 is GTSNPN and CDR2 is SVGIG in the germline V gene (reference sequence). The DNA for the CDR3 is TGTGCCTGGTCCGGGCCTGCGGGAACTGAAGCTTTCTTT. It is translated as CAWSGPAGTEAFF.